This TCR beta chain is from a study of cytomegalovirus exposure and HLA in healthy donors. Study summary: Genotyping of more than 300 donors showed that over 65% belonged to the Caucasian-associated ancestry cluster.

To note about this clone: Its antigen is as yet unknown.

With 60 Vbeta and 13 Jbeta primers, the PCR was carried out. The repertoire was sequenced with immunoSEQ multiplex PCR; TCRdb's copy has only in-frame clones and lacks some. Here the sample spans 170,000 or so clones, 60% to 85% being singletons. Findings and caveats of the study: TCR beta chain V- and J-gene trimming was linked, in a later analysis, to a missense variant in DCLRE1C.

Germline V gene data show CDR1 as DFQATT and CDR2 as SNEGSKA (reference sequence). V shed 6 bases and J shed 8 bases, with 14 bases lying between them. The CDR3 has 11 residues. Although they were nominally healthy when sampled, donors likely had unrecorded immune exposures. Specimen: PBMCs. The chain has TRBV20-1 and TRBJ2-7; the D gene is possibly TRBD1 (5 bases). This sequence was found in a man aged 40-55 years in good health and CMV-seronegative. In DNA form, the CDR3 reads TGCAGTGCAAATACAGGTTCCAAGCAGTACTTC. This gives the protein CSANTGSKQYF.